This T cell receptor beta chain emerged from a study of blood T cells in healthy people across ages. To note about this clonotype: As yet, its antigen is unknown. One base away lies a much larger clone, so this may be a sequencing read error.

Germline values: CDR1 MNHEY, CDR2 SVGAGI. V lost 6 bases and J 11 bases, leaving 19 bases between the germline ends. This CDR3 comprises 13 residues. A sample-barcoded 5' primer and a J-beta primer mix were used in a second PCR of about 7 to 12 cycles. Any given sample supplied a minimum of 2.5 million CDR3-containing paired-end reads. TCRdb called the 5' RACE reads again in MiXCR, with one record for every CDR3 protein. This sample has under 750,000 distinct CDR3 sequences; around half occur once, and the top ten carry about 22%. Overall study results and limits: Nothing was known about donor CMV status, and this possibly confounded expanded clonotype changes. Across the age range, TCR beta diversity per million T cells fell in a roughly linear way. Unsorted PBMC input precluded a conclusive naive versus antigen-experienced comparison.

The V call is TRBV6-5, the J call TRBJ2-5; D gene ambiguous. The TCR originated in an elderly man in good health. The material sequenced was blood. Here the CDR3 reads CASSSLGINEQYF. Written as DNA, the CDR3 is TGTGCCAGCAGCTCTTTGGGGATAAATGAGCAGTACTTC.